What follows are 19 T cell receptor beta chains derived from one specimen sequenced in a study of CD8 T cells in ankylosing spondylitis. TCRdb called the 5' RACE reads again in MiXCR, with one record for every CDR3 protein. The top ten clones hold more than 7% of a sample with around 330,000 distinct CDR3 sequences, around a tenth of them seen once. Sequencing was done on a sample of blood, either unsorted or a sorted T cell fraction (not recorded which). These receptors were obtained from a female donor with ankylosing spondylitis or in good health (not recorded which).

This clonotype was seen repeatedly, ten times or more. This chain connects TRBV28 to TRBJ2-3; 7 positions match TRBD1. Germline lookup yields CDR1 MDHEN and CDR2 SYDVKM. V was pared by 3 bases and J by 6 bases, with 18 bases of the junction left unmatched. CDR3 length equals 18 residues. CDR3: CASSFQYEGAAVLDTQYF. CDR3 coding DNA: TGTGCCAGCAGTTTTCAATATGAGGGGGCCGCGGTTTTGGATACGCAGTATTTT.

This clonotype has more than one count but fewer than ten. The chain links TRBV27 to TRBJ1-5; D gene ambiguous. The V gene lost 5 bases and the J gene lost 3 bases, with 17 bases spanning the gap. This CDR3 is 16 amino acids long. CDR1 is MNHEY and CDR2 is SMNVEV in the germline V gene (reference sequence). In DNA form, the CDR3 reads TGTGCCAGCAGTACATCCTCACGAGTCCCCAATCAGCCCCAGCATTTT. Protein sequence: CASSTSSRVPNQPQHF.

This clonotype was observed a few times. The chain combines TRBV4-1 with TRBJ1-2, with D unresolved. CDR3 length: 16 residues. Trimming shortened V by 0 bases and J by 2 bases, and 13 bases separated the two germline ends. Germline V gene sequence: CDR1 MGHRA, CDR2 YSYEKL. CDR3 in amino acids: CASSQDPGGTNYGYTF. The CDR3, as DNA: TGCGCCAGCAGCCAAGATCCGGGAGGTACCAACTATGGCTACACCTTC.

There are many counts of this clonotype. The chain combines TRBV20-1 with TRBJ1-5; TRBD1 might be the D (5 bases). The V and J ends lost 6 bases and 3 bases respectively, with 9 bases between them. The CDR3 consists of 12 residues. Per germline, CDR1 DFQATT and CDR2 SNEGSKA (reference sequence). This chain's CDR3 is CSAGLDNQPQHF. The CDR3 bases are TGCAGTGCGGGGCTGGACAATCAGCCCCAGCATTTT.

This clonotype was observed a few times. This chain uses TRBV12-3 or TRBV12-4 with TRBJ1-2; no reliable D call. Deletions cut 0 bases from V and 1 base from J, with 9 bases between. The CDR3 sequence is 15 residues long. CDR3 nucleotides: TGTGCCAGCAGTTTAGCGCCGGACGGTAACTATGGCTACACCTTC. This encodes CASSLAPDGNYGYTF.

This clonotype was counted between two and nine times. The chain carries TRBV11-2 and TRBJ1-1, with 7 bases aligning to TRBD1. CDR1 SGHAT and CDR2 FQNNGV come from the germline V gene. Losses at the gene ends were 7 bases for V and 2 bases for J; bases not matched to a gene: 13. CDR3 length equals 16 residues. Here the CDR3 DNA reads TGTGCCAGCAAGCCTAACACAGGGGCGTCTAACACTGAAGCTTTCTTT. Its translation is CASKPNTGASNTEAFF.

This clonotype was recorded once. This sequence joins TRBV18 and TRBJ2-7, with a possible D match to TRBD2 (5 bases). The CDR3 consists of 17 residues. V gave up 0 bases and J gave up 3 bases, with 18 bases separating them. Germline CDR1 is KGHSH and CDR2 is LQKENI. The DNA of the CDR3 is TGTGCCAGCTCACCACCGAATGAGGGTATGAGCTTCTACGAGCAGTACTTC. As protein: CASSPPNEGMSFYEQYF.

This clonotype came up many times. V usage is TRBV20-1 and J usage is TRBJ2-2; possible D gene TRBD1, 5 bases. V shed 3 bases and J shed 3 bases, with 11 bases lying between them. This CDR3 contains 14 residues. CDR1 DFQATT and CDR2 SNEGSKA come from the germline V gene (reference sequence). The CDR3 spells CSASQGAYTGELFF. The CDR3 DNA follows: TGCAGTGCTAGTCAAGGGGCCTACACCGGGGAGCTGTTTTTT.

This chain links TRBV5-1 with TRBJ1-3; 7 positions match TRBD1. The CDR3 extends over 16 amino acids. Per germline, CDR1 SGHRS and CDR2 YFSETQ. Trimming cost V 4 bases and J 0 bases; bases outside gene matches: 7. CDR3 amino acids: CASSPRDSLSGNTIYF. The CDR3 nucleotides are TGCGCCAGCAGCCCCCGGGACAGCCTCTCTGGAAACACCATATATTTT.

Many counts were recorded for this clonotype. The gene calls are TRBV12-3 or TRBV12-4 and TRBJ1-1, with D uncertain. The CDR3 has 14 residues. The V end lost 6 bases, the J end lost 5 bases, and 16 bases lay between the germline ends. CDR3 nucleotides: TGTGCCAGCAGCCCTGGACGGGCGACAACTGAAGCTTTCTTT. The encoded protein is CASSPGRATTEAFF.

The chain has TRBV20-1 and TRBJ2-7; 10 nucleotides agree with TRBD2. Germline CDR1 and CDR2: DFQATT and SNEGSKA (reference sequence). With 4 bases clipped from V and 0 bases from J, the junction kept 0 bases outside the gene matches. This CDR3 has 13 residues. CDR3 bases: TGCAGTGCTACTAGCGGGGGCTCCTACGAGCAGTACTTC. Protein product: CSATSGGSYEQYF.

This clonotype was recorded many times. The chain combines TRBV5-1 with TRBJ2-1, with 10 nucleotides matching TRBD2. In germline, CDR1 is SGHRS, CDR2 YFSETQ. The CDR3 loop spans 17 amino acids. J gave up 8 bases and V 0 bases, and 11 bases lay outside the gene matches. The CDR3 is CASSLAASGSSIHEQFF. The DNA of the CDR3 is TGCGCCAGCAGCTTGGCGGCTAGCGGGAGTTCTATCCATGAGCAGTTCTTC.

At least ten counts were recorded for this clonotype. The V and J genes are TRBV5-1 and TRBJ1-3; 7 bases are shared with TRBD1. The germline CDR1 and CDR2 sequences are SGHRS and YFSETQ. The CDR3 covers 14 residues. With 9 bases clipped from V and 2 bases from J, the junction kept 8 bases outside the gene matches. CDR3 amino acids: CATSPTGTGNTIYF. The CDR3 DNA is TGCGCCACCTCACCGACAGGGACTGGAAACACCATATATTTT.

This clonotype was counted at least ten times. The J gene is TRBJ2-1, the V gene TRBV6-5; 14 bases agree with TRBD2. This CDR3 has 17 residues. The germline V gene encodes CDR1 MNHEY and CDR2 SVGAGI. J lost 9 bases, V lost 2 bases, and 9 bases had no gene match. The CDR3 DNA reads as TGTGCCAGCAGTTACCGACCGGGACTAGCGGGAGTGGGTGAGCAGTTCTTC. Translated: CASSYRPGLAGVGEQFF.

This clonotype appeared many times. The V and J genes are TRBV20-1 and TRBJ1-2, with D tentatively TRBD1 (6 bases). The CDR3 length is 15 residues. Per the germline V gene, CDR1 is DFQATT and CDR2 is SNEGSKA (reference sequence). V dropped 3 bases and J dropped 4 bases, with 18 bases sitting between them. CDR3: CSASLATGYSYGYTF. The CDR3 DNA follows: TGCAGTGCTAGTTTAGCAACAGGGTATTCCTATGGCTACACCTTC.

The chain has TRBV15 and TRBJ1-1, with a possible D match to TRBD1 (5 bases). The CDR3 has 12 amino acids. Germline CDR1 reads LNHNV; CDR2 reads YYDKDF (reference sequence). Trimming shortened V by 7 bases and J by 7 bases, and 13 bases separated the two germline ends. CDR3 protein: CATTPLGGEAFF. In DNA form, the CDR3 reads TGTGCCACCACTCCTCTGGGGGGTGAAGCTTTCTTT.

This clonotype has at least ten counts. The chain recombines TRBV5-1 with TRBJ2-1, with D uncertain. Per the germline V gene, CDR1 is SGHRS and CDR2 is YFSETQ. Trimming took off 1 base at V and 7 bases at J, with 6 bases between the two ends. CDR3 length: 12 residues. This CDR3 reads CASSLKGNEQFF. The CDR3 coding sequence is TGCGCCAGCAGCTTGAAGGGTAATGAGCAGTTCTTC. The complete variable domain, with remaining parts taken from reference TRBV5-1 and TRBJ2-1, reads KAGVTQTPRYLIKTRGQQVTLSCSPISGHRSVSWYQQTPGQGLQFLFEYFSETQRNKGNFPGRFSGRQFSNSRSEMNVSTLELGDSALYLCASSLKGNEQFFGPGTRLTVL.

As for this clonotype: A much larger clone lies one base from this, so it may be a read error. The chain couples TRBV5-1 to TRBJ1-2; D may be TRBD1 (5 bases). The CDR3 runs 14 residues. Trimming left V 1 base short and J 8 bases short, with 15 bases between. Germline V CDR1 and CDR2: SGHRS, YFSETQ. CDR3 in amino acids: CASSLSRELQGYTF. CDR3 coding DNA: TGCGCCAGCAGCTTGTCCAGGGAATTACAAGGCTACACCTTC.

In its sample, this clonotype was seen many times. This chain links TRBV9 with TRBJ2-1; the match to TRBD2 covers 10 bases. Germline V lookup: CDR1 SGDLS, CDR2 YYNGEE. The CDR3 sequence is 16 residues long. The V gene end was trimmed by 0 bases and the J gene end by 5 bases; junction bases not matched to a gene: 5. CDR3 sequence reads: CASSVVPAGGNNEQFF. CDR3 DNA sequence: TGTGCCAGCAGCGTAGTGCCAGCGGGGGGGAACAATGAGCAGTTCTTC.